These 11 T cell receptor beta chains originate from one sample sequenced in a study of response to subunit inactivated influenza vaccine. TCRdb reanalysed the RT-PCR reads using MiXCR and keeps one entry per CDR3 protein. This table holds roughly 760,000 distinct CDR3 sequences, around 20% found once. The starting material was PBMCs from blood, obtained around 5 days after vaccination. Every receptor here comes from a man aged 45 to 65 who received an inactivated influenza vaccine.

This clonotype showed up just a few times. The chain couples TRBV3-1 to TRBJ2-1; no definite D call. CDR1 is LGHDT and CDR2 is YNNKEL in the germline V gene (reference sequence). With 1 base removed from V and 9 bases from J, the gap between germline ends came to 10 bases. The CDR3 has 13 amino acids. The CDR3 region is CASSQGRLTEQFF. DNA of the CDR3: TGTGCCAGCAGCCAAGGGCGGTTAACTGAGCAGTTCTTC.

This clonotype occurred a few times. This chain links TRBV29-1 with TRBJ1-2; weak D call: TRBD1 (5 bases). The CDR3 has 13 amino acids. CDR1 is SQVTM, CDR2 ANQGSEA, per germline. Trimming pared 4 bases from V and 4 bases from J, leaving 13 bases between. CDR3: CSVVGDRSYGYTF. Here the CDR3 DNA reads TGCAGCGTTGTTGGGGACCGGAGCTATGGCTACACCTTC.

This clonotype appeared a few times. The chain links TRBV7-2 to TRBJ2-5; TRBD1 is a possible D gene (6 bases). Germline lookup yields CDR1 SGHTA and CDR2 FQGNSA. This CDR3 is 14 amino acids long. V shed 0 bases and J shed 5 bases, with 10 bases lying between them. CDR3 sequence (DNA): TGTGCCAGCAGCTTAGCGGGGGCTGTGGAGACCCAGTACTTC. This sequence encodes CASSLAGAVETQYF.

This chain uses TRBV20-1 with TRBJ1-2; the D is unclear. Germline V gene data show CDR1 as DFQATT and CDR2 as SNEGSKA (reference sequence). The CDR3 is 13 amino acids. Between the trimmed V and J ends, which lost 3 bases and 3 bases, there was a span of 11 bases. The CDR3 loop is CSASWQEDYGYTF. The CDR3 coding sequence is TGCAGTGCTAGTTGGCAGGAGGACTATGGCTACACCTTC.

There are a few counts of this clonotype. The CDR3 protein is CASSHIALGRGEQFF. The CDR3 DNA sequence: TGTGCCAGCAGCCATATTGCACTAGGCAGGGGTGAGCAGTTCTTC. V gene TRBV7-2 combines with J gene TRBJ2-1, with a weak D call TRBD1 (6 bases). The CDR3 spans 15 residues. In germline, CDR1 is SGHTA, CDR2 FQGNSA. Deletions cut 5 bases from V and 9 bases from J, with 20 bases between.

The chain links TRBV5-1 to TRBJ1-1, with D maybe TRBD1 (6 bases). The germline V gene has CDR1 SGHRS and CDR2 YFSETQ. V was cut by 0 bases and J by 5 bases, with 14 bases left in between. The CDR3 length is 15 residues. As DNA, the CDR3 is TGCGCCAGCAGCTTGGCCCTGGGGGCGTTAACTGAAGCTTTCTTT. Amino acid sequence: CASSLALGALTEAFF.

The chain is built from TRBV4-3 and TRBJ2-7; the D is unclear. The CDR3 is 14 residues long. Germline assignment: CDR1 LGHNA and CDR2 YSLEER. V was pared by 5 bases and J by 3 bases, with 14 bases between. CDR3 nucleotides: TGCGCCAGCAGCTACCTGCCCCGTCTCTACGAGCAGTACTTC. Translated, it gives CASSYLPRLYEQYF.

V usage is TRBV2 and J usage is TRBJ2-7; D remains ambiguous. Trimming took 7 bases from V and 2 from J, leaving 9 bases between them. Looked up from germline, CDR1 is SNHLY and CDR2 is FYNNEI. This CDR3 has 12 residues. The CDR3 DNA follows: TGTGCCAGCAATCTCCCCGCCTACGAGCAGTACTTC. Residues: CASNLPAYEQYF.

This clonotype was detected a few times. This chain joins TRBV20-1 and TRBJ2-1; D could derive from TRBD1 or TRBD2 (5 bases each). V was shortened by 3 bases and J by 3 bases, with 18 bases between the two germline ends. The CDR3 runs to 16 residues. Germline-derived CDR1 and CDR2 are DFQATT and SNEGSKA (reference sequence). The CDR3 sequence is CSASWQGRLNYNEQFF. CDR3 nucleotides: TGCAGTGCTAGTTGGCAGGGACGACTAAACTACAATGAGCAGTTCTTC.

This clonotype occurred a few times. This chain links TRBV20-1 with TRBJ2-5; possible D gene TRBD1, 6 bases. The V end was cut by 4 bases, the J end by 0 bases, with 18 bases between. Germline CDR1 DFQATT, CDR2 SNEGSKA (reference sequence). The CDR3 runs to 16 residues. The CDR3 region has the DNA TGCAGTGCTAATGGCCGCAGCTCAGGGGACCAAGAGACCCAGTACTTC. Its translation: CSANGRSSGDQETQYF.

The gene calls are TRBV5-4 and TRBJ2-1; 13 bases match TRBD2. The V gene end was trimmed by 4 bases and the J gene end by 8 bases; junction bases not matched to a gene: 6. The germline gives CDR1 SGHNT, CDR2 YYREEE (reference sequence). The CDR3 loop spans 15 amino acids. CDR3 nucleotides: TGTGCCAGCAGCCCCCAAGGGACTAGCGGGGATGAGCAGTTCTTC. This gives the protein CASSPQGTSGDEQFF.